A selection of T cell receptor beta chains follows, all from one sample in a study of blood T cell repertoires in COVID-19. Assay used: immunoSEQ multiplex PCR; TCRdb lists only in-frame clones, some missing. The table lists roughly 380,000 clones, approximately 89% of them singletons. Source material: peripheral blood. The source is a woman aged 35 to 49 with COVID-19, enrolled during active disease. Each CDR3 is given with its conserved first and last residue. Fields, in order: D gene, clone size, V gene, J gene, CDR3 DNA, CDR3 protein. D genes are given only for firm matches. Clone size is stated in some rows and not others, as once, few, many or a class when expanded.

>TRBD1|.|TRBV28|TRBJ1-6
TGTGCCAGCAGTTTCAGGGGGAACTCACCCCTCCACTTT
CASSFRGNSPLHF
>.|.|TRBV6-6|TRBJ2-1
TGTGCCAGCAGTTTTGGAGGGGGGGAATACAATGAGCAGTTCTTC
CASSFGGGEYNEQFF
>TRBD2|.|TRBV4-3|TRBJ2-1
TGCGCCAGCAGCCAAGATCGGTTAGCGGGGGGCCTTCTTAGCTCCTACAATGAGCAGTTCTTC
CASSQDRLAGGLLSSYNEQFF
>TRBD1|.|TRBV18|TRBJ2-2
TGTGCCAGCTCACCTGGACAGGGGGTCGGGGAGCTGTTTTTT
CASSPGQGVGELFF
>.|few|TRBV28|TRBJ2-6
TGTGCCAGCACCCCCGGGGGGTTCCAGGGGTATTTCTCTGGGGCCAACGTCCTGACTTTC
CASTPGGFQGYFSGANVLTF
>TRBD2|.|TRBV5-4|TRBJ2-7
TGTGCCAGCAGCTCGGCTAGCGGGAGTCACGAGCAGTACTTC
CASSSASGSHEQYF
>.|.|TRBV5-1|TRBJ1-1
TGCGCCAGCAGCTCCCAGGGTACCGCTGAAGCTTTCTTT
CASSSQGTAEAFF
>.|.|TRBV7-2|TRBJ1-6
TGTGCCAGCTCAGACAGCCCTAATTCACCCCTCCACTTT
CASSDSPNSPLHF
>TRBD2|.|TRBV3-1/TRBV3-2|TRBJ2-4
TGTGCCAGCAGCCAAGGTGGGACTAGCGGGAGACACATTCAGTACTTC
CASSQGGTSGRHIQYF
>.|.|TRBV7-2|TRBJ1-5
TGTGCCAGCAGCTTAGGGGGGGGAAGCAATCAGCCCCAGCATTTT
CASSLGGGSNQPQHF
>.|.|TRBV30|TRBJ1-1
TGTGCCTGGAGTCGGGTGAACACTGAAGCTTTCTTT
CAWSRVNTEAFF
>.|.|TRBV27|TRBJ1-5
TGTGCCAGCAGTTTAACCTGGGGGGGGCCCCAGCATTTT
CASSLTWGGPQHF
>.|.|TRBV30|TRBJ2-7
TGTGCCTGGAGTGTCGGAGGGAGTAGGTACGAGCAGTACTTC
CAWSVGGSRYEQYF
>TRBD2|.|TRBV20-1|TRBJ2-1
TGCAGTGCTAGTGAGTACTCCATTGGGACTACCCGCCCCTACAATGAGCAGTTCTTC
CSASEYSIGTTRPYNEQFF
>.|.|TRBV18|TRBJ2-6
TGTGCCAGCTCTCACATGGGGCAGGGAACGCCTGGGGCCAACGTCCTGACTTTC
CASSHMGQGTPGANVLTF
>TRBD1|.|TRBV6-2/TRBV6-3|TRBJ1-5
TGTGCCAGCAGTGGGGACAGGGTGGCAAATCAGCCCCAGCATTTT
CASSGDRVANQPQHF
>TRBD2|.|TRBV11-2|TRBJ2-7
TGTGCCAGCAGCTTAGATCACACTAGCGGGAGCTCCCCCTCCTACGAGCAGTACTTC
CASSLDHTSGSSPSYEQYF
>TRBD1|.|TRBV18|TRBJ2-5
TGTGCCAGCTCACCACCGGGTGGACAGGGGGAGACCCAGTACTTC
CASSPPGGQGETQYF
>.|.|TRBV19|TRBJ1-5
TGTGCCAGTAGTCCGGAACAGGGAAGGGATCAGCCCCAGCATTTT
CASSPEQGRDQPQHF
>.|.|TRBV28|TRBJ2-5
TGTGCCAGCAGCCTACGATCGGCCCGGGAGCGTGAGACCCAGTACTTC
CASSLRSARERETQYF
>.|once|TRBV7-9|TRBJ1-2
TGTGCCAGCAGCTTAGGAGGGAACTATGGCTACACCTTC
CASSLGGNYGYTF
>.|.|TRBV21-1|TRBJ2-7
TGTGCCAGCAGCAAAAAGCTCCTAGATAGGGGGCACGAGCAGTACTTC
CASSKKLLDRGHEQYF
>.|.|TRBV6-5|TRBJ1-2
TGTGCCAGCACCACGGGGAATATGAATGGCTACACCTTC
CASTTGNMNGYTF
>.|.|TRBV7-9|TRBJ1-5
TGTGCCAGCAGCCCCGGACAGTATCAGCCCCAGCATTTT
CASSPGQYQPQHF
>TRBD1|.|TRBV7-2|TRBJ1-1
TGTGCCAGCAGCCAGGGGGGCGGAACAGGTCTGGCTGAAGCTTTCTTT
CASSQGGGTGLAEAFF
>.|.|TRBV5-1|TRBJ1-4
TGCGCCAGCAAACAAGGGGGAGTCAGGGAAAAACTGTTTTTT
CASKQGGVREKLFF
>TRBD2|.|TRBV19|TRBJ2-3
TGTGCCACCGCGGGACTAGCGGGTCCCACAGATACGCAGTATTTT
CATAGLAGPTDTQYF
>TRBD1|.|TRBV7-9|TRBJ1-4
TGTGCCAGCAGTAGCCAGTACGGACCTTCGGACAGGGGTTATGAAAAACTGTTTTTT
CASSSQYGPSDRGYEKLFF
>TRBD1|.|TRBV9|TRBJ2-7
TGTGCCAGCAGCGTAGGAGGACAGGCCTTCGAGCAGTACTTC
CASSVGGQAFEQYF
>.|.|TRBV18|TRBJ1-3
TGTGCCAGCTCGGTCTTGGACAGTCTCTCTGGAAACACCATATATTTT
CASSVLDSLSGNTIYF
>.|.|TRBV19|TRBJ2-7
TGTGCCAGTAGTATTAAGACAGGGGAGGGCGAGCAGTACTTC
CASSIKTGEGEQYF
>.|.|TRBV20-1|TRBJ1-2
TGCAGTGCTAGTCAGGCTAACTATGGCTACACCTTC
CSASQANYGYTF
>.|.|TRBV4-2|TRBJ2-1
TGTGCCAGCAGCCAAGAGCAGGGGCGCGGCGGTGAGCAGTTCTTC
CASSQEQGRGGEQFF
>.|.|TRBV9|TRBJ1-3
TGTGCCAGCAGCGCCTCGGGGTTATCTGGAAACACCATATATTTT
CASSASGLSGNTIYF
>TRBD1|.|TRBV5-4|TRBJ2-3
TGTGCCAGCAGCTTGGGTGGACAGGGTAGGCCAGATACGCAGTATTTT
CASSLGGQGRPDTQYF
>.|.|TRBV7-2|TRBJ1-1
TGTGCCAGCAGCATTAAGGGGCGGCCAACGGAAGCTTTCTTT
CASSIKGRPTEAFF
>.|once|TRBV7-2|TRBJ2-6
TGTGCCAGCAGCCGCGGGACGGACTCTGGGGCCAACGTCCTGACTTTC
CASSRGTDSGANVLTF
>.|once|TRBV27|TRBJ2-1
TGTGCCAGCAGTTTATCCCTTCCGAATGAGCAGTTCTTC
CASSLSLPNEQFF
>TRBD2|.|TRBV5-1|TRBJ2-2
TGCGCCAGCAGCTTCGGCGGGGGGAACACCGGGGAGCTGTTTTTT
CASSFGGGNTGELFF
>.|.|TRBV5-1|TRBJ2-7
TGCGCCAGCTCCCGTAGCAGGGCGTACGAGCAGTACTTC
CASSRSRAYEQYF
>.|.|TRBV6-2/TRBV6-3|TRBJ1-1
TGTGCCAGCAGTTACACTCAGACCGGGAGGAAGGTGAACACTGAAGCTTTCTTT
CASSYTQTGRKVNTEAFF
>TRBD1|.|TRBV27|TRBJ1-1
TGTGCCAGCAGCAACAGGGGGCCTCACACTGAAGCTTTCTTT
CASSNRGPHTEAFF
>.|.|TRBV30|TRBJ2-7
TGTGCCTGGATCCAGGGATCCTACGAGCAGTACTTC
CAWIQGSYEQYF
>.|.|TRBV30|TRBJ2-6
TGTGCCTGGAGTCGGACAGCTGGGGCCAACGTCCTGACTTTC
CAWSRTAGANVLTF
>.|.|TRBV13|TRBJ2-6
TGTGCCAGCAGCCCCCGTACAGGGCTCCAAAGCTCTGGGGCCAACGTCCTGACTTTC
CASSPRTGLQSSGANVLTF
>.|.|TRBV28|TRBJ1-2
TGTGCCAGCAGCACCCACTTCCATGGCTACACCTTC
CASSTHFHGYTF
>.|.|TRBV7-9|TRBJ1-6
TGTGCCAGCAGCCACGGAGAGCTGTCGGCACCCCTCCACTTT
CASSHGELSAPLHF
>TRBD1|.|TRBV4-1|TRBJ2-1
TGCGCCAGCAGCCAAAGAAGGGGGCAGGGCTACAATGAGCAGTTCTTC
CASSQRRGQGYNEQFF
>.|.|TRBV6-1|TRBJ2-1
TGTGCCAGCAGTGGCAGTAGGGAGCGGGCCCAAAGGGAGCAGTTCTTC
CASSGSRERAQREQFF
>.|.|TRBV7-2|TRBJ1-2
TGTGCCAGCAGCATTAGGACAGACTATGGCTACACCTTC
CASSIRTDYGYTF
>.|.|TRBV5-4|TRBJ1-1
TGTGCCAGCAGCTTTAATCAGCAGGCGGGGCGGATAGCTTTCTTT
CASSFNQQAGRIAFF
>.|.|TRBV9|TRBJ2-7
TGTGCCAGCAGCGTAGGCGTTTTCTCCTACGAGCAGTACTTC
CASSVGVFSYEQYF
>TRBD1|.|TRBV10-3|TRBJ2-2
TGTGCCATCAGCAGACAGGGGGACGGGGAGCTGTTTTTT
CAISRQGDGELFF
>.|.|TRBV6-2/TRBV6-3|TRBJ1-1
TGTGCCAGCAGTCGACAGGTTTCTGAAGCTTTCTTT
CASSRQVSEAFF